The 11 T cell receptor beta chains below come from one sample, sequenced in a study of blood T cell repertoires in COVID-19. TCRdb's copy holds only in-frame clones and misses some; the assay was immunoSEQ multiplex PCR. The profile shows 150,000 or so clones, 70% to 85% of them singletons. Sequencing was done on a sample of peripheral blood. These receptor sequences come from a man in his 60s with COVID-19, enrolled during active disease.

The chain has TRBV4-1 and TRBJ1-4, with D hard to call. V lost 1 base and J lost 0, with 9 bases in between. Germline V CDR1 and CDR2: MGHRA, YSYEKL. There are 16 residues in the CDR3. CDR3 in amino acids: CASSQASVSTNEKLFF. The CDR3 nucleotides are TGCGCCAGCAGCCAAGCGTCCGTTTCAACTAATGAAAAACTGTTTTTT.

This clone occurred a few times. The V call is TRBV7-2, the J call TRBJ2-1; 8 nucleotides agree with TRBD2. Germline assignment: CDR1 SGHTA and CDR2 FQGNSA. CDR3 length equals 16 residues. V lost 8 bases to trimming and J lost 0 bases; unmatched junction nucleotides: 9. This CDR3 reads CASSGLAGSSYNEQFF. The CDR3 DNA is TGTGCCAGCTCCGGGCTAGCGGGTAGCTCCTACAATGAGCAGTTCTTC.

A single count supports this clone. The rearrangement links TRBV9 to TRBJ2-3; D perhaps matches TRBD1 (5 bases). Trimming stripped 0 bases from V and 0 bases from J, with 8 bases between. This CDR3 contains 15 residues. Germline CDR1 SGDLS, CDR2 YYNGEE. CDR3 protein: CASSVGTRSTDTQYF. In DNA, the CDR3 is TGTGCCAGCAGCGTAGGGACACGAAGCACAGATACGCAGTATTTT.

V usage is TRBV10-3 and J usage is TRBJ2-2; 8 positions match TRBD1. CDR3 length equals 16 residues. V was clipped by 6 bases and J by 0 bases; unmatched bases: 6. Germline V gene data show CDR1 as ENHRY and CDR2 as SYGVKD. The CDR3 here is CAISRQGSSNTGELFF. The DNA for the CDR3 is TGTGCCATCAGCCGACAGGGGTCTTCGAACACCGGGGAGCTGTTTTTT.

The CDR3 here is CASSPDRVGTDTQYF. In nucleotides, the CDR3 is TGTGCCAGCAGCCCCGACAGGGTAGGCACAGATACGCAGTATTTT. J is TRBJ2-3 and V is TRBV7-2; 7 bases fit TRBD1. This CDR3 has 15 residues. Germline V gene data show CDR1 as SGHTA and CDR2 as FQGNSA. V lost 5 bases to trimming and J lost 1 base; unmatched junction nucleotides: 6.

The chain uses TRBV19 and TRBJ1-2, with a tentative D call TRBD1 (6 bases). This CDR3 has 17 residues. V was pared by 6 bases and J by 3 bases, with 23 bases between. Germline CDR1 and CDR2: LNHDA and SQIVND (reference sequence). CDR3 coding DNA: TGTGCCAGTAGCGACCCCGGTACAGGGCGCCGCCACTATGGCTACACCTTC. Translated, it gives CASSDPGTGRRHYGYTF.

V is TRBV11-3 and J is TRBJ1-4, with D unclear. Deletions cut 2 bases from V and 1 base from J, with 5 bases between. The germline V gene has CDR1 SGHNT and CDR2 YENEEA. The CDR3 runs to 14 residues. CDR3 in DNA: TGTGCCAGCAGCTTATCAGGAACTAATGAAAAACTGTTTTTT. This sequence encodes CASSLSGTNEKLFF.

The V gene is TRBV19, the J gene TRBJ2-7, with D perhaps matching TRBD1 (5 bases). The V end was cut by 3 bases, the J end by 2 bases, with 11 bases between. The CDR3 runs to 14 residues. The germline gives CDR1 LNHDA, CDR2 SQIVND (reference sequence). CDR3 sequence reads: CASSITGGTYEQYF. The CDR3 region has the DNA TGTGCCAGTAGTATCACAGGTGGTACCTACGAGCAGTACTTC.

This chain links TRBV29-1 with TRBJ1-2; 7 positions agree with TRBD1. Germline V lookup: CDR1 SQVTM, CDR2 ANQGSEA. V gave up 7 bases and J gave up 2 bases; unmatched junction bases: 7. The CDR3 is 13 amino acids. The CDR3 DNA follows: TGCAGCGCACGACAGGGCCCCAACTATGGCTACACCTTC. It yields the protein CSARQGPNYGYTF.

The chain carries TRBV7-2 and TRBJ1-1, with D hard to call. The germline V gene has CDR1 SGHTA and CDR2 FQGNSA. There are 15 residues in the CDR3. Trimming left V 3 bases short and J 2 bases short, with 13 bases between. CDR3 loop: CASSLGPSANTEAFF. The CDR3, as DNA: TGTGCCAGCAGCTTGGGTCCCAGCGCTAACACTGAAGCTTTCTTT.

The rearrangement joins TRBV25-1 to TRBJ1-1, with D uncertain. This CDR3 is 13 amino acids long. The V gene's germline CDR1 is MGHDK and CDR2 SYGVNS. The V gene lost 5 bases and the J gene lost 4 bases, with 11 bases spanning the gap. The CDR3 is CASSLEGATEAFF. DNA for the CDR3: TGTGCCAGCAGTTTGGAGGGAGCCACTGAAGCTTTCTTT.